This T cell receptor beta chain was identified in a study of identical twins. This clonotype turned up a few times. The antigen is unknown. MiXCR was run by TCRdb on the 5' RACE reads, yielding one entry per CDR3 protein. The repertoire holds approximately 500,000 distinct CDR3 sequences, with 13% to 15% as singletons. The CDR3 runs 12 residues. Per germline, CDR1 SGHRS and CDR2 YFSETQ. The ends were cut back, 1 base at V and 6 bases at J, with 4 bases in the middle. Whole-study findings and limits: These conclusions were based on statistical analysis (cross-sectional, not following the same donors). Diverse VJ usage suggested most zero-insertion clonotypes were not invariant T cells.

Separately, the same data were catalogued under a study of yellow fever vaccine responses in identical twins.

V is TRBV5-1 and J is TRBJ1-4; D gene uncertain. This TCR was recovered from a woman younger than 35 in good health. Sequenced input: CD4+ T cells sorted from blood. The CDR3 coding sequence is TGCGCCAGCAGCTTGCCTGATGAAAAACTGTTTTTT. Protein: CASSLPDEKLFF.